Listed here is a single TCR beta chain. The antigen remains undetermined. Naive CD8 populations comprised CD45RO-negative cells positively selected for CCR7, excluding terminally differentiated effector memory CD45RA+ cells. The record originates from a study of shared clonotypes between healthy human individuals. As for the study in general: The plates for each donor numbered three CD4 naive, three CD4 memory, two CD8 naive and one CD8 memory.

The CDR3 contains 15 residues. V dropped 4 bases and J dropped 2 bases, with 15 bases sitting between them. CDR1 is PRHDT and CDR2 is FYEKMQ in the germline V gene (reference sequence). General study results and limits: The low donor count limited represented genetic and exposure-history diversity. Exclusively blood specimens were collected; tissue repertoires likely differ.

Sorted-subset replicate PCRs used about 0.2 ug DNA, 30,000 or so T cell genomes. The protocol was immunoSEQ multiplex PCR, while the TCRdb copy is restricted to in-frame clones and leaves out a portion. The table has about 2.1 million clones, 90% to 95% seen once; the top ten hold under 2%. This receptor was identified in a man between 18 and 29 years old in good health. Some clones in this sample may be carry-over from other donors' samples. The chain links TRBV13 to TRBJ2-7; D possibly uses TRBD1 or TRBD2 (5 bases each). Material for sequencing was naive CD8+ T cells from PBMCs. In nucleotides, the CDR3 is TGTGCCAGCAGCTCACTTACGGGACCCCCCTACGAGCAGTACTTC. Residues: CASSSLTGPPYEQYF.